These T cell receptor beta chains were read from a single sample in a study of read filtering for tumor transcriptome and immune sequencing. Using its own MiXCR run on the reads, TCRdb lists one record per CDR3 protein. The table shows some 20,000 distinct CDR3 sequences, with over 20% occurring only once. Sequenced material: a population of CD138-negative cells sorted from bone marrow. These receptors all stem from a donor aged 40 or over with multiple myeloma. Both conserved end residues are part of each CDR3. A D gene is named only where the DNA matches it firmly. Where a row states a size, it is once, few, many or the class of an expanded clone; other rows omit it.

j_gene,v_gene,d_gene,abundance,CDR3nt,CDR3aa
TRBJ2-3,TRBV2,.,medium-sized,TGTGCCAGCAATTTCGGTGTTGCAGATACGCAGTATTTT,CASNFGVADTQYF
TRBJ2-1,TRBV25-1,TRBD1,.,TGTGCCAGCAGTGAATATCTAGGACAGGGTTACAATGAGCAGTTCTTC,CASSEYLGQGYNEQFF
TRBJ2-7,TRBV29-1,TRBD2,.,TGCAGCGTTGAAGCAAGGACTAGCGGGAGTCTCAACGAGCAGTACTTC,CSVEARTSGSLNEQYF
TRBJ2-7,TRBV20-1,.,many,TGCAGTGCGGACGTGGACTACGAGCAGTACTTC,CSADVDYEQYF
TRBJ1-2,TRBV2,TRBD1,.,TGTGCCAGCAGTCCCCAGGGGGCTGGACGCTACACCTTC,CASSPQGAGRYTF
TRBJ2-1,TRBV11-2,.,many,TGTGCCAGCAGCCTAGTCTCTGAGCAGTTCTTC,CASSLVSEQFF
TRBJ1-5,TRBV15,.,few,TGTGCCACCAGCAGAGTTAGCAATCAGCCCCAGCATTTT,CATSRVSNQPQHF
TRBJ1-2,TRBV28,TRBD1,many,TGTGCCAGCGGGACGACAGGGGACGGCTACACCTTC,CASGTTGDGYTF
TRBJ2-2,TRBV4-1,.,many,TGCGCCAGCCGGGGATACACCGGGGAGCTGTTTTTT,CASRGYTGELFF
TRBJ2-7,TRBV2,.,.,TGTGCCAGCAGGAGAAGCTCCTACGAGCAGTACTTC,CASRRSSYEQYF
TRBJ2-5,TRBV10-1,TRBD2,medium-sized,TGCGCCAGCAGTGAACTAGCGGAGAAAGAGACCCAGTACTTC,CASSELAEKETQYF
TRBJ2-7,TRBV28,TRBD2,many,TGTGCCAGCAGTTTACCTAGCGGAGGAACCTACGAGCAGTACTTC,CASSLPSGGTYEQYF
TRBJ2-7,TRBV12-3/TRBV12-4,.,.,TGTGCCAGCACTATTGGTGGGTCCTACGAGCAGTACTTC,CASTIGGSYEQYF
TRBJ2-1,TRBV15,.,.,TGTGCCACCAGCGGGGCCGGGGGTGAGCAGTTCTTC,CATSGAGGEQFF
TRBJ2-1,TRBV11-2,.,.,TGTGCCAGCAGTAGCCTCTCTGGCCATGAGCAGTTCTTC,CASSSLSGHEQFF
TRBJ2-2,TRBV19,.,many,TGTGCCAGTAATAACCGGGACACCTCAGCAGGGGAGCTGTTTTTT,CASNNRDTSAGELFF
TRBJ2-5,TRBV19,TRBD1,few,TGTGCCAGTAGTAAGGCCGACAGGGTCGAGACCCAGTACTTC,CASSKADRVETQYF
TRBJ2-1,TRBV18,.,few,TGTGCCAGCCCACCACAACAGGGCTCTGAGCAGTTCTTC,CASPPQQGSEQFF
TRBJ2-7,TRBV6-5,.,.,TGTGACAGCAGTTACGAGGTGGGCACGTCCTACGAGCAGTACTTC,CDSSYEVGTSYEQYF
TRBJ2-7,TRBV20-1,TRBD2,many,TGCAGTGCTAGAGGCCGGGGACTAGCGAAAACTTTTGGCTACGAGCAGTACTTC,CSARGRGLAKTFGYEQYF
TRBJ1-5,TRBV30,TRBD1,many,TGTGCCTGGAGTCCTACAGGGGTTCGACCCCAGCATTTT,CAWSPTGVRPQHF
TRBJ2-1,TRBV24-1,TRBD2,once,TGTGCCACCCGGGGGAGGACTAGCGGAGACAATGAGCAGTTCTTC,CATRGRTSGDNEQFF
TRBJ2-2,TRBV7-7,.,few,TGTGCTAGCAGCTTAGGGGGGGCCACCGGGGAGCTGTTTTTT,CASSLGGATGELFF
TRBJ2-3,TRBV20-1,.,.,TGCAGTGCTCCTAGCTACGCCACAGATACGCAGTATTTT,CSAPSYATDTQYF
TRBJ2-2,TRBV18,.,many,TGTGCCAGCTCACCACGACAGGGGGAGCTGTTTTTT,CASSPRQGELFF
TRBJ2-1,TRBV28,TRBD1,many,TGTGCCAGCAGGGGCGAAGCCGGGACAGGGTCCTACAATGAGCAGTTCTTC,CASRGEAGTGSYNEQFF
TRBJ1-1,TRBV5-6,TRBD1,few,TGTGCCACCGAAACATTCCTAGGACAGGGAAGCACTGAAGCTTTCTTT,CATETFLGQGSTEAFF
TRBJ2-1,TRBV29-1,TRBD2,many,TGCAGCGTTGATCCTAGCGGGATATACAATGAGCAGTTCTTC,CSVDPSGIYNEQFF
TRBJ1-6,TRBV5-1,TRBD1,.,TGCGCCAGCAGCTTGGACAGGGGAGCTTCACCCCTCCACTTT,CASSLDRGASPLHF
TRBJ2-4,TRBV10-3,TRBD1,few,TGTGCCATCAGTGGGGGCAGGGGGCAAAACATTCAGTACTTC,CAISGGRGQNIQYF
TRBJ2-1,TRBV18,TRBD2,large,TGTGCCAGCTCACCACGACTACTAGCGGGAACTTCGTCAAGGACCTACAATGAGCAGTTCTTC,CASSPRLLAGTSSRTYNEQFF
TRBJ2-7,TRBV5-5,.,.,TGTGCCAGCAGCTTGAAAGGAGAAGCCTACGAGCAGTACTTC,CASSLKGEAYEQYF
TRBJ2-3,TRBV7-2,.,few,TGTGCCAGCAGCTTAAATTTGAGAACAGATACGCAGTATTTT,CASSLNLRTDTQYF
TRBJ1-1,TRBV18,.,many,TGTGCCAGCTCACCCCAAGGGGAGATGAACACTGAAGCTTTCTTT,CASSPQGEMNTEAFF
TRBJ2-1,TRBV29-1,.,.,TGCAGCGTTGGAAGAGGGGTGGAATCCAATGAGCAGTTCTTC,CSVGRGVESNEQFF
TRBJ2-3,TRBV29-1,TRBD2,medium-sized,TGCAGCGTTGAAGACCCCCTGGGGACTAGAAGAAGCGGGAGCACAGATACGCAGTATTTT,CSVEDPLGTRRSGSTDTQYF
TRBJ2-7,TRBV20-1,.,many,TGCAGTGCCCGGGGAACCCTCCCTAAAGGAAACGAGCAGTACTTC,CSARGTLPKGNEQYF
TRBJ2-4,TRBV28,TRBD2,few,TGTGCCTCGGGGGCTAGCGGGAGATGGACCAAAAACATTCAGTACTTC,CASGASGRWTKNIQYF
TRBJ2-3,TRBV7-2,TRBD2,medium-sized,TGTGCCAGCAGCTTAGTCCCCGGGACTATTAGCACAGATACGCAGTATTTT,CASSLVPGTISTDTQYF
TRBJ2-5,TRBV24-1,.,.,TGTGCCACCAGTGATTTCGGGCAGGGGTCGCGGACCCAGTACTTC,CATSDFGQGSRTQYF
TRBJ2-7,TRBV28,TRBD1,many,TGTGCCAGCAACCCATCGGGCGGCAGGGGGCTTAGGGAGCAGTACTTC,CASNPSGGRGLREQYF
TRBJ2-7,TRBV3-2,.,.,TGTGCCAGCAGCCAAGGAGTGCTCTACGAGCAGTACTTC,CASSQGVLYEQYF
TRBJ1-3,TRBV7-2,.,many,TGTGCCAGCAGCCCACCCGGGCCCTACACTAACACCATATATTTT,CASSPPGPYTNTIYF
TRBJ2-1,TRBV12-3/TRBV12-4,.,few,TGTGCCAGCAGTTTAGCGGGACCGAAGTACAATGAGCAGTTCTTC,CASSLAGPKYNEQFF
TRBJ2-7,TRBV29-1,.,many,TGCAGCGTTGTAGGAGTTGGGGCGCGCGGCGAGCAGTACTTC,CSVVGVGARGEQYF
TRBJ2-1,TRBV7-2,TRBD2,medium-sized,TGTGCCAGCAGCTCCTCTGGTAGCGGGAGGGCCAGAGAGCAGTTCTTC,CASSSSGSGRAREQFF
TRBJ2-1,TRBV3-1,.,.,TGTGCCAGCAGCGGGTGGGGTTTGAATGAGCAGTTCTTC,CASSGWGLNEQFF
TRBJ1-1,TRBV14,TRBD1,medium-sized,TGTGCCAGCAGCCAAGTCAGACAGGGAAGCACTGAAGCTTTCTTT,CASSQVRQGSTEAFF
TRBJ2-7,TRBV5-6,.,many,TGTGCCAGCAGCTTGAGAGGGGTCGACGAGCAGTACTTC,CASSLRGVDEQYF
TRBJ1-1,TRBV29-1,.,many,TGCAGCGTTGAGAGTCCGGGAGACACTGAAGCTTTCTTT,CSVESPGDTEAFF
TRBJ2-3,TRBV2,.,.,TGTGCCAGCAGAAGGGACCCGGATACGCAGTATTTT,CASRRDPDTQYF
TRBJ1-1,TRBV12-3/TRBV12-4,.,few,TGTGCCAGCAGTTTAGGGGCAGGCCGACTTGGACAAGCTTTCTTT,CASSLGAGRLGQAFF
TRBJ2-3,TRBV6-1,.,few,TGTGCCAGCAGTGAAGCAACTCGGACTGGAACGACTAGCACAGATACGCAGTATTTT,CASSEATRTGTTSTDTQYF
TRBJ2-7,TRBV5-1,.,many,TGCGCCAGCAGCTTGGACCCCGGTAAGGCCTACGAGCAGTACTTC,CASSLDPGKAYEQYF
TRBJ2-3,TRBV6-4,.,many,TGTGCCAGCAGCCTCGGGGATACGCAGTATTTT,CASSLGDTQYF
TRBJ2-1,TRBV19,.,.,TGTGCCAGTAGTTTTGGGGGACCCTCTTACAATGAGCAGTTCTTC,CASSFGGPSYNEQFF
TRBJ2-2,TRBV5-8,TRBD2,many,TGTGCCAGCAGACCCGGGACTAGATTATCCGGGGAGCTGTTTTTT,CASRPGTRLSGELFF
TRBJ2-5,TRBV30,.,.,TGTGCCTGGAGTATTCGGGAGTATCAGACCCAGTACTTC,CAWSIREYQTQYF
TRBJ2-1,TRBV2,TRBD2,many,TGTGCCAGAGGACTAGCGGTCCCTCGTGAGCAGTTCTTC,CARGLAVPREQFF